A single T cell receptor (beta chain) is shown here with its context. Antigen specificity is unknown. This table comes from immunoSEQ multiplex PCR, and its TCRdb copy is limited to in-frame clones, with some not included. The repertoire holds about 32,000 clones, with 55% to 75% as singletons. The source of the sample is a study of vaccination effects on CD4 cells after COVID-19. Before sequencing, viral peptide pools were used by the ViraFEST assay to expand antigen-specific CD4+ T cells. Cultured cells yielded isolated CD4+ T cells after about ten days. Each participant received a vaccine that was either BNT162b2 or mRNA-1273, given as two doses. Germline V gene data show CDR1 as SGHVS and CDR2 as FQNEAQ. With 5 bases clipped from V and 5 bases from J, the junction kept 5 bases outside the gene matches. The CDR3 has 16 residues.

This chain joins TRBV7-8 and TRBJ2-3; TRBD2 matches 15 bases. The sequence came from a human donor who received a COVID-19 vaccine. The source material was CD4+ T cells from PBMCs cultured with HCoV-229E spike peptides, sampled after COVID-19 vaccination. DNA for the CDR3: TGTGCCAGCAGCATAGGACTAGCGGGGGGGCTAGATACGCAGTATTTT. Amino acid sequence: CASSIGLAGGLDTQYF.